Listed below are T cell receptor beta chains from one sample, sequenced in a study of shared clonotypes between healthy human individuals. TCRdb's copy holds only in-frame clones and misses some; the assay was immunoSEQ multiplex PCR. The repertoire holds 2 million or so clones, with about 95% as singletons. The sequencing input was naive CD8+ T cells sorted from blood. These receptors were obtained from a man in his late teens or twenties in good health. CDR3s include the opening cysteine and the closing phenylalanine or tryptophan. A D gene is named only where the DNA matches it firmly. A row's size may be missing; if present it is once, few, many or a size class.

J gene | V gene | D gene | clone size | CDR3 DNA | CDR3 protein
TRBJ2-7 | TRBV7-9 | TRBD2 | NA | TGTGCCAGCAGCCCGACTAGCGGGAACCAAGAGGAAGAGCAGTACTTC | CASSPTSGNQEEEQYF
TRBJ2-2 | TRBV11-3 | TRBD2 | NA | TGTGCCAGCAGCCCCGGACTAGCGGGGGTGTACAGCGGGGAGCTGTTTTTT | CASSPGLAGVYSGELFF
TRBJ2-3 | TRBV2 | NA | NA | TGTGCCAGCTTGGGGACCCACATAGATACGCAGTATTTT | CASLGTHIDTQYF
TRBJ1-2 | TRBV9 | NA | once | TGTGCCAGCAGCGTAGGACAGGAGTACAACTATGGCTACACCTTC | CASSVGQEYNYGYTF
TRBJ2-2 | TRBV29-1 | TRBD1 | NA | TGCAGCGTCGACTCCGGGACAGTCACCGGGGAGCTGTTTTTT | CSVDSGTVTGELFF
TRBJ2-7 | TRBV6-5 | NA | NA | TGTGCCAGCAGTCCCAATAGGGCCTCCTACGAGCAGTACTTC | CASSPNRASYEQYF
TRBJ1-1 | TRBV5-1 | TRBD1 | NA | TGCGCCAGCAGCCTTGGACAGGGGGGAAACACTGAAGCTTTCTTT | CASSLGQGGNTEAFF
TRBJ1-1 | TRBV6-5 | NA | once | TGTGCCAGCAGTTATAAAAAAGGGCCATTGAACACTGAAGCTTTCTTT | CASSYKKGPLNTEAFF
TRBJ1-6 | TRBV4-1 | NA | NA | TGCGCCAGCAGCCAGATTATGGGGGGCGCCGGGAATTCACCCCTCCACTTT | CASSQIMGGAGNSPLHF
TRBJ1-3 | TRBV5-6 | NA | NA | TGTGCCAGCAGCTTTGGGGACTCTGGAAACACCATATATTTT | CASSFGDSGNTIYF
TRBJ2-1 | TRBV7-9 | TRBD2 | NA | TGTGCCAGCGGATTAGCGGGACTGATGTATGAGCAGTTCTTC | CASGLAGLMYEQFF
TRBJ1-5 | TRBV7-9 | NA | NA | TGTGCCAGCAGCTCGGGGGGTGAGGCCCAGCATTTT | CASSSGGEAQHF
TRBJ1-6 | TRBV4-1 | NA | NA | TGCGCCAGCAGCCAAGGCAATGGTAATTCACCCCTCCACTTT | CASSQGNGNSPLHF
TRBJ2-5 | TRBV6-1 | NA | NA | TGTGCCAGCAGTGAGGTCGGCAGTTCAGAGACCCAGTACTTC | CASSEVGSSETQYF
TRBJ2-7 | TRBV2 | TRBD1 | once | TGTGCCATAACTCCGGGACAGGGGGCTCCCGAGCAGTACTTC | CAITPGQGAPEQYF
TRBJ1-2 | TRBV28 | TRBD1 | NA | TGTGCCAGCAATGCCCCAGGGGGGAATGGCTACACCTTC | CASNAPGGNGYTF
TRBJ2-7 | TRBV9 | NA | NA | TGTGCCAGCAGCGGGACTACCTCCTACGAGCAGTACTTC | CASSGTTSYEQYF
TRBJ1-1 | TRBV6-5 | TRBD1 | NA | TGTGCCAGCAGTTCGGGACAGGGGGCTCGCACTGAAGCTTTCTTT | CASSSGQGARTEAFF
TRBJ2-2 | TRBV6-5 | TRBD1 | NA | TGTGCCAGCAGTTACGAGACAGGGGTAGCCGGGGAGCTGTTTTTT | CASSYETGVAGELFF
TRBJ1-1 | TRBV27 | NA | NA | TGTGCCACCCGACAGGCGAACACTGAAGCTTTCTTT | CATRQANTEAFF
TRBJ2-7 | TRBV4-3 | TRBD2 | NA | TGCGCCAGCAGCGCAGGGACTAGCACCCCCTACGAGCAGTACTTC | CASSAGTSTPYEQYF
TRBJ1-3 | TRBV4-1 | NA | NA | TGCGCCAGCAGCCCCTCTGGGAGTATCCCTGGAAACACCATATATTTT | CASSPSGSIPGNTIYF
TRBJ2-2 | TRBV19 | TRBD2 | once | TGTGCCAGTACCCTGGGACTAGCGAACACCGGGGAGCTGTTTTTT | CASTLGLANTGELFF
TRBJ2-1 | TRBV7-9 | NA | NA | TGTGCCAGCAGCTCGCCCAACACCTACAATGAGCAGTTCTTC | CASSSPNTYNEQFF
TRBJ2-5 | TRBV28 | TRBD2 | NA | TGTGCCAGCAGTTTTTTTGCGGGGGGAGTGGAGACCCAGTACTTC | CASSFFAGGVETQYF
TRBJ2-3 | TRBV4-1 | NA | NA | TGCGCCAGCAGCCAAGGATACGTCGACACAGATACGCAGTATTTT | CASSQGYVDTDTQYF
TRBJ1-2 | TRBV7-6 | TRBD1 | NA | TGTGCCAGCAACTCCCCGGGACAGGGAATTGGCTACACCTTC | CASNSPGQGIGYTF
TRBJ1-1 | TRBV7-2 | NA | NA | TGTGCCAGCAGCTTAGACGGAGTATGGGACACTGAAGCTTTCTTT | CASSLDGVWDTEAFF
TRBJ1-2 | TRBV4-2 | TRBD1 | NA | TGTGCCAGCAGCCTCGAAACCGGGACAGGGGGTGGCTACACCTTC | CASSLETGTGGGYTF
TRBJ2-1 | TRBV2 | NA | NA | TGTGCCAGCAGTTTTGACACGTATGAGCAGTTCTTC | CASSFDTYEQFF
TRBJ2-7 | TRBV2 | NA | NA | TGTGCCACCAATGGAGTCCCCTACGAGCAGTACTTC | CATNGVPYEQYF
TRBJ1-5 | TRBV6-5 | NA | NA | TGTGCCAGCAGCCCATATTCCAATCAGCCCCAGCATTTT | CASSPYSNQPQHF
TRBJ1-3 | TRBV21-1 | NA | NA | TGTGCCAGCTCCCTAAGGTGGGCAGACCCTCGCGGTGGAAACACCATATATTTT | CASSLRWADPRGGNTIYF
TRBJ2-1 | TRBV7-6 | NA | NA | TGTGCCAGCAGCTTAGGGGGAGCGGCAAATGAGCAGTTCTTC | CASSLGGAANEQFF
TRBJ2-2 | TRBV7-7 | NA | once | TGTGCTAGCAGCCCCGGACAGAACACCGGGGAGCTGTTTTTT | CASSPGQNTGELFF